These T cell receptor beta chains were read from a single sample in a study of blood T cell repertoires in COVID-19. Measured with immunoSEQ multiplex PCR; TCRdb has only the in-frame clones, and not every one. The sample has tens of thousands of clones, around 79% seen once. Sample: peripheral blood. These receptors came from a woman in her 70s with acute or convalescent COVID-19. Each CDR3 is given with its conserved first and last residue. Each record gives: V gene, clone size, J gene, CDR3 protein. Rows may omit the clone size; those that give it use once, few, many or a size class.

V: TRBV4-3
size: many
J: TRBJ1-2
CDR3: CASSQVAGTGNYGYTF

V: TRBV15
size: NA
J: TRBJ2-3
CDR3: CATSPPGSTDTQYF

V: TRBV29-1
size: NA
J: TRBJ1-5
CDR3: CSVGHFNQPQHF

V: TRBV5-4
size: NA
J: TRBJ2-3
CDR3: CASSLYGGTQYF

V: TRBV6-1
size: NA
J: TRBJ1-6
CDR3: CASSEALPAGGGLYSPLHF

V: TRBV4-3
size: NA
J: TRBJ1-1
CDR3: CASSQETGSEAFF

V: TRBV7-2
size: NA
J: TRBJ2-5
CDR3: CASSLGGLSGDLRTQYF

V: TRBV6-6
size: NA
J: TRBJ2-2
CDR3: CASGWTGGGWELFF

V: TRBV5-4
size: NA
J: TRBJ2-5
CDR3: CASSRQRGHTGETQYF

V: TRBV29-1
size: NA
J: TRBJ1-1
CDR3: CSVGGPTGPTEAFF

V: TRBV6-1
size: few
J: TRBJ1-1
CDR3: CASSELRKRVTEAFF

V: TRBV19
size: NA
J: TRBJ2-1
CDR3: CASSIPSGPTRYNEQFF

V: TRBV5-6
size: NA
J: TRBJ1-2
CDR3: CASSLGDRVAGYTF

V: TRBV10-2
size: few
J: TRBJ2-3
CDR3: CASSPATYGTDTQYF

V: TRBV24-1
size: NA
J: TRBJ2-1
CDR3: CATSDPTPGGFNEQFF

V: TRBV21-1
size: NA
J: TRBJ2-5
CDR3: CALWTGISKETQYF

V: TRBV5-4
size: NA
J: TRBJ2-7
CDR3: CASSLEGDEQYF

V: TRBV27
size: NA
J: TRBJ2-7
CDR3: CASSPGQGLLEQYF

V: TRBV11-2
size: once
J: TRBJ2-2
CDR3: CASSSWTGNTGELFF

V: TRBV2
size: NA
J: TRBJ2-2
CDR3: CASSSGGLTGELFF

V: TRBV11-2
size: few
J: TRBJ1-2
CDR3: CASSPSGVRGDGYTF

V: TRBV29-1
size: NA
J: TRBJ2-1
CDR3: CSVGPHLQGGGQFF

V: TRBV7-6
size: NA
J: TRBJ2-3
CDR3: CASSLELPESTDTQYF

V: TRBV28
size: once
J: TRBJ2-5
CDR3: CASRGGGSLETQYF

V: TRBV5-4
size: NA
J: TRBJ1-1
CDR3: CASSLSVMNTEAFF

V: TRBV6-1
size: NA
J: TRBJ1-1
CDR3: CASSEYRGQTEAFF

V: TRBV6-5
size: few
J: TRBJ1-6
CDR3: CASSYSGFNSPLHF

V: TRBV5-1
size: NA
J: TRBJ1-4
CDR3: CASSSGAQGEKLFF

V: TRBV5-6
size: NA
J: TRBJ2-5
CDR3: CASSLGSGLGETQYF

V: TRBV15
size: NA
J: TRBJ2-6
CDR3: CATSRDLVPGGAGANVLTF

V: TRBV9
size: NA
J: TRBJ1-2
CDR3: CASSPLFTGEDGYTF

V: TRBV5-1
size: NA
J: TRBJ2-1
CDR3: CASSYQGGQGSEQFF

V: TRBV6-1
size: NA
J: TRBJ1-2
CDR3: CASSEVGQRGYTF

V: TRBV4-1
size: NA
J: TRBJ1-1
CDR3: CASSQHRERWTEAFF

V: TRBV5-4
size: NA
J: TRBJ1-2
CDR3: CASSLQDRPRYGYTF

V: TRBV6-5
size: few
J: TRBJ1-1
CDR3: CASKKGQRGTEAFF

V: TRBV5-6
size: NA
J: TRBJ2-7
CDR3: CASSFWGHLPNEQYF

V: TRBV4-1
size: NA
J: TRBJ1-6
CDR3: CASSLERVNSPLHF

V: TRBV6-5
size: NA
J: TRBJ1-3
CDR3: CASSLDRTPGNTIYF

V: TRBV7-2
size: once
J: TRBJ2-5
CDR3: CASSLRQGAETQYF

V: TRBV24-1
size: NA
J: TRBJ1-1
CDR3: CATTVSGGGEAFF

V: TRBV7-2
size: NA
J: TRBJ1-2
CDR3: CASSLKGSGWDSTGYTF

V: TRBV30
size: NA
J: TRBJ2-7
CDR3: CAWSSGGYEQYF

V: TRBV5-5
size: NA
J: TRBJ2-7
CDR3: CASSPRGGRATYEQYF

V: TRBV19
size: NA
J: TRBJ1-4
CDR3: CASSNQGRVEKLFF

V: TRBV5-1
size: NA
J: TRBJ2-5
CDR3: CASSLQGTETQYF

V: TRBV6-2/TRBV6-3
size: NA
J: TRBJ2-3
CDR3: CASSNRTSGGLRLGDTQYF

V: TRBV5-1
size: NA
J: TRBJ2-5
CDR3: CASSTGTSGASGETQYF

V: TRBV6-4
size: NA
J: TRBJ2-1
CDR3: CATRNLATVEQFF

V: TRBV6-1
size: NA
J: TRBJ2-4
CDR3: CASSDPPGQGSVGRNIQYF

V: TRBV6-5
size: NA
J: TRBJ2-1
CDR3: CATQGAANYNEQFF

V: TRBV28
size: NA
J: TRBJ1-2
CDR3: CASGKPGTGGGYTF

V: TRBV7-9
size: NA
J: TRBJ1-1
CDR3: CASSLGGLRLNTEAFF

V: TRBV4-2
size: few
J: TRBJ2-7
CDR3: CASSQNLIGEQYF

V: TRBV3-1/TRBV3-2
size: few
J: TRBJ1-3
CDR3: CASSQGTRGNTIYF